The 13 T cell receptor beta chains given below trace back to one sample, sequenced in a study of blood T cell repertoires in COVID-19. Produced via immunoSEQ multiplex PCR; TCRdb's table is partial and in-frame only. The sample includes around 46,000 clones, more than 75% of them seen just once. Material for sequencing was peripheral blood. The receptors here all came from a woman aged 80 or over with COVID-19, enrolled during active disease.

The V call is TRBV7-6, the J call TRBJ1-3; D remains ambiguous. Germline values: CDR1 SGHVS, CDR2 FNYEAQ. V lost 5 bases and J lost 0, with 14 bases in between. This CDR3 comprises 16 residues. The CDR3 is CASSPPGRSSGNTIYF. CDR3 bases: TGTGCCAGCAGCCCCCCCGGAAGGAGCTCTGGAAACACCATATATTTT. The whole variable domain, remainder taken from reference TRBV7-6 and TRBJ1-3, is GAGVSQSPRYKVTKRGQDVALRCDPISGHVSLYWYRQALGQGPEFLTYFNYEAQQDKSGLPNDRFSAERPEGSISTLTIQRTEQRDSAMYRCASSPPGRSSGNTIYFGEGSWLTVV.

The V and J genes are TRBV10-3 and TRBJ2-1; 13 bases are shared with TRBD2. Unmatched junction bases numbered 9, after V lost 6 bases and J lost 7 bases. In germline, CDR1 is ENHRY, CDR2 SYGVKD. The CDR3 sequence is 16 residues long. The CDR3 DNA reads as TGTGCCATCAGCTACCTCACTAGCGGGGGGGCGAATGAGCAGTTCTTC. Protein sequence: CAISYLTSGGANEQFF.

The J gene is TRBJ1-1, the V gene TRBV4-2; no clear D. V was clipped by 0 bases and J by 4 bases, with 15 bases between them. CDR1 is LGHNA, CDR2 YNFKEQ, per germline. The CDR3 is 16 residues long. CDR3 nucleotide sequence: TGTGCCAGCAGCCAAGATCTTGGACTCCGGGGCACTGAAGCTTTCTTT. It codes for CASSQDLGLRGTEAFF.

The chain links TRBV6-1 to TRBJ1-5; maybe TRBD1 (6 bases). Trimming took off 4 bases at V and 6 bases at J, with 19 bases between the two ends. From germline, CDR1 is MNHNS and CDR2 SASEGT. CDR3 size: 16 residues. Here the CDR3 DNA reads TGTGCCAGCAGTGCTAACAGGGCGGGGGTTGGTCAGCCCCAGCATTTT. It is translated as CASSANRAGVGQPQHF.

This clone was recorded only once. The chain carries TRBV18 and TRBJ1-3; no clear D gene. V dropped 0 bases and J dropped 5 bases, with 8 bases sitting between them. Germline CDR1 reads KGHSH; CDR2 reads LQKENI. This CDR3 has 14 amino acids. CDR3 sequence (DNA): TGTGCCAGCTCACCACCCACAGCCCGAAACACCATATATTTT. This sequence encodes CASSPPTARNTIYF.

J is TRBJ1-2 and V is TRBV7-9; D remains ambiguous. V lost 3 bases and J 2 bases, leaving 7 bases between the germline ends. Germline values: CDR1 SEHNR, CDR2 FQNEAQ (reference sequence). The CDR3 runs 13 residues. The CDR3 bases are TGTGCCAGCAGCTTTGCGGGAAACTATGGCTACACCTTC. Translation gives CASSFAGNYGYTF.

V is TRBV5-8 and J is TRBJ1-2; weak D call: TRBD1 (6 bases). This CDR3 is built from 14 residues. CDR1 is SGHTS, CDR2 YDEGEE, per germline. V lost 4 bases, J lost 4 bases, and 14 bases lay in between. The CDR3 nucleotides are TGTGCCAGCAGCCGGGGAGGGGGAGGCTATGGCTACACCTTC. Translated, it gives CASSRGGGGYGYTF. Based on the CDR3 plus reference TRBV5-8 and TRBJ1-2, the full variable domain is EAGVTQSPTHLIKTRGQQATLRCSPISGHTSVYWYQQALGLGLQFLLWYDEGEERNRGNFPPRFSGRQFPNYSSELNVNALELEDSALYLCASSRGGGGYGYTFGSGTRLTVV.

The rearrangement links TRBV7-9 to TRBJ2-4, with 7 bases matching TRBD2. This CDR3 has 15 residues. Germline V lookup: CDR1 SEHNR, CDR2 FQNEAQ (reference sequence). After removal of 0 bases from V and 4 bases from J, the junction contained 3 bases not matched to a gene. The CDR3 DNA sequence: TGTGCCAGCAGCTTAGCTTCGGGGGGAAAAAACATTCAGTACTTC. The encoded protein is CASSLASGGKNIQYF.

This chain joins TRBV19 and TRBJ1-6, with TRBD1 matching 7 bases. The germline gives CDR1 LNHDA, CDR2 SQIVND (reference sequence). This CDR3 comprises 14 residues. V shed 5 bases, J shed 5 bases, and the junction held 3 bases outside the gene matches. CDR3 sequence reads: CASSSGTDNSPLHF. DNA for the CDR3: TGTGCCAGTAGTTCCGGGACAGATAATTCACCCCTCCACTTT. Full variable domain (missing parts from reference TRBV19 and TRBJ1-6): DGGITQSPKYLFRKEGQNVTLSCEQNLNHDAMYWYRQDPGQGLRLIYYSQIVNDFQKGDIAEGYSVSREKKESFPLTVTSAQKNPTAFYLCASSSGTDNSPLHFGNGTRLTVT.

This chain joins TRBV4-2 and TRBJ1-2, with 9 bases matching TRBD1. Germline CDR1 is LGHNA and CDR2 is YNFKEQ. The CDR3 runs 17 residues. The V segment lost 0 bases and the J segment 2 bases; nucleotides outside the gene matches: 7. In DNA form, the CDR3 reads TGTGCCAGCAGCCAAGATCCTCTAGGACAGGGGAACTATGGCTACACCTTC. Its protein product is CASSQDPLGQGNYGYTF.

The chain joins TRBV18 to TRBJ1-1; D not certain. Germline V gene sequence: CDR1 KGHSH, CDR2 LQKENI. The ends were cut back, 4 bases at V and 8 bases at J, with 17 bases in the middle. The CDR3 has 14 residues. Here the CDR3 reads CASSQVSSIREAFF. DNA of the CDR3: TGTGCCAGCTCACAAGTGTCGTCGATCAGGGAAGCTTTCTTT.

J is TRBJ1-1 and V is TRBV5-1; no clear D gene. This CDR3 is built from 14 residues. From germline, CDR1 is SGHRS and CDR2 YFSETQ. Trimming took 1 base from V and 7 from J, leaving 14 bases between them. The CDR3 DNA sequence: TGCGCCAGCAGCTTGACCGGGAGTAGGGTTGAAGCTTTCTTT. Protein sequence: CASSLTGSRVEAFF.

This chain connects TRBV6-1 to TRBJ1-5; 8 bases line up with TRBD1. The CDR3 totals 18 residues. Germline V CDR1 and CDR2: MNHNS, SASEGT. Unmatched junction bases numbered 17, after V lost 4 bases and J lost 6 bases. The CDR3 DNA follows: TGTGCCAGCAGTGCAGGCCCCGGGACAGGACAGTCCGTTCAGCCCCAGCATTTT. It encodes CASSAGPGTGQSVQPQHF.